This TCR beta chain derives from a study of T cells of healthy individuals. One entry per CDR3 protein, called by TCRdb with MiXCR from the 5' RACE reads. The data show 55,000 to 65,000 distinct CDR3 sequences, 15% to 20% seen once. Between the trimmed V and J ends, which lost 6 bases and 2 bases, there was a span of 10 bases. The CDR3 loop spans 12 amino acids. Germline V gene data show CDR1 as SQVTM and CDR2 as ANQGSEA. This chain uses TRBV29-1 with TRBJ2-5, with unresolved D. This clonotype originated in a human donor in good health. The CDR3 region is CSVSTQQETQYF. CDR3 nucleotides: TGCAGCGTCTCGACTCAACAAGAGACCCAGTACTTC.